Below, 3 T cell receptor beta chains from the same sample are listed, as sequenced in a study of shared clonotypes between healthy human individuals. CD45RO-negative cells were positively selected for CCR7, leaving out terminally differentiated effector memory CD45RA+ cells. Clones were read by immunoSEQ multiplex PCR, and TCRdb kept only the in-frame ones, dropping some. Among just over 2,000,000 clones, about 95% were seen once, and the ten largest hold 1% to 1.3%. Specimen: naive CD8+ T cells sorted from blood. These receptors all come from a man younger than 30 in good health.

The CDR3 loop reads CASSEAWDMQRYSNQPQHF. The CDR3 coding sequence is TGTGCCAGCAGTGAAGCTTGGGACATGCAGAGGTATAGCAATCAGCCCCAGCATTTT. The V and J genes are TRBV6-1 and TRBJ1-5, with D possibly being TRBD1 (6 bases). CDR3 size: 19 residues. Trimming took 0 bases from V and 0 from J, leaving 18 bases between them. Germline-derived CDR1 and CDR2 are MNHNS and SASEGT.

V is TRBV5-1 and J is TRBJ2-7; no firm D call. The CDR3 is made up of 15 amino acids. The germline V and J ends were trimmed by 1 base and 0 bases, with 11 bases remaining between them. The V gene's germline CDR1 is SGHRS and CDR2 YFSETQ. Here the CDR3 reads CASSLPDGTSYEQYF. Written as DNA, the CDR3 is TGCGCCAGCAGCTTGCCGGACGGAACCTCCTACGAGCAGTACTTC. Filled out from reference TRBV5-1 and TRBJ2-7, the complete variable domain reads KAGVTQTPRYLIKTRGQQVTLSCSPISGHRSVSWYQQTPGQGLQFLFEYFSETQRNKGNFPGRFSGRQFSNSRSEMNVSTLELGDSALYLCASSLPDGTSYEQYFGPGTRLTVT.

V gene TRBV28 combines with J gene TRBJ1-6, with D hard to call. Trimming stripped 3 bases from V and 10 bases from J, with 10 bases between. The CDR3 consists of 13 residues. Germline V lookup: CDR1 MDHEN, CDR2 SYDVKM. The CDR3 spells CASSLFHGSPLHF. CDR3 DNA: TGTGCCAGCAGTTTGTTCCACGGGTCACCCCTCCACTTT.